Included here is one T cell receptor beta chain sequence, with context. What it binds is unknown. The authors ran a second PCR of 7 to 11 cycles using a sample-barcoded 5' primer and a J-beta primer mix. Tagging of each cDNA molecule was performed by a template-switch adaptor with 12 random nucleotides. TCRdb called the 5' RACE reads again in MiXCR, with one record for every CDR3 protein. This table holds 1.5 million to 2 million distinct CDR3 sequences, about 50% found once. The data were obtained in a study of blood T cells in healthy people across ages. Study observations and caveats: Not knowing donor CMV status may have confounded expanded clonotype changes.

The TCR comes from a woman in her thirties or forties in good health. Material: blood.

CDR3 in DNA: TGCGCCAGCAGCCATTCGGCTCCGGGGGGCCACAATGAGCAGTTCTTC. Translated: CASSHSAPGGHNEQFF. V is TRBV4-3 and J is TRBJ2-1, with D perhaps matching TRBD2 (7 bases). Per germline, CDR1 LGHNA and CDR2 YSLEER. The CDR3 consists of 16 residues. V lost 3 bases, J lost 5 bases, and 17 bases lay in between.